Below, 20 T cell receptor beta chains from the same sample are listed, as sequenced in a study of chemoradiotherapy in HPV16-positive cancers. Sequencing used immunoSEQ multiplex PCR; TCRdb keeps in-frame clones, though not all of them. In the table there are some 12,000 clones, more than 85% of which are singletons. Sequencing used blood, obtained from a patient who underwent chemoradiotherapy. The receptors stem from a human donor with HPV-associated anogenital cancer.

CDR3 residues: CASSFRTSGESTDTQYF. The CDR3 DNA follows: TGTGCCAGCAGCTTCCGGACTAGCGGGGAAAGCACAGATACGCAGTATTTT. The rearrangement joins TRBV5-6 to TRBJ2-3, with 12 positions matching TRBD2. Germline CDR1 is SGHDT and CDR2 is YYEEEE. CDR3 size: 17 residues. Trimming cost V 2 bases and J 0 bases; bases outside gene matches: 4.

This rearrangement joins TRBV4-1 to TRBJ2-7, with D perhaps TRBD2 (5 bases). Germline V CDR1 and CDR2: MGHRA, YSYEKL. Trimming pared 0 bases from V and 2 bases from J, leaving 17 bases between. This CDR3 is 17 amino acids long. The CDR3 DNA reads as TGCGCCAGCAGCCAAGATAGGACCGGACTTAAGACCTACGAGCAGTACGTC. The encoded protein is CASSQDRTGLKTYEQYV.

The V call is TRBV6-6, the J call TRBJ2-7; TRBD2 matches 7 bases. V trimming: 2 bases; J trimming: 4 bases; junction bases outside the gene matches: 8. Germline values: CDR1 MNHNY, CDR2 SVGAGI (reference sequence). The CDR3 spans 15 residues. This CDR3 is CASSYGVGGMYEQYF. The CDR3 DNA reads as TGTGCCAGCAGTTACGGAGTCGGGGGGATGTACGAGCAGTACTTC.

This clone was detected once. The chain has TRBV7-2 and TRBJ2-1; a possible D gene is TRBD2 (7 bases). CDR3 length: 16 residues. Germline V gene sequence: CDR1 SGHTA, CDR2 FQGNSA. V lost 1 base, J lost 4 bases, and 14 bases lay in between. The CDR3 nucleotides are TGTGCCAGCAGCTTAGATGCCGGGGGGCCTTACAATGAGCAGTTCTTC. This translates into CASSLDAGGPYNEQFF.

The rearrangement links TRBV7-2 to TRBJ1-5, with D unresolved. CDR1 SGHTA and CDR2 FQGNSA come from the germline V gene. The CDR3 consists of 14 residues. The V and J ends lost 3 bases and 1 base respectively, with 7 bases between them. The CDR3 sequence: CASSFYGSNQPQHF. CDR3 DNA sequence: TGTGCCAGCAGCTTTTACGGGAGCAATCAGCCCCAGCATTTT.

The chain has TRBV19 and TRBJ2-3, with 7 nucleotides matching TRBD1. J lost 0 bases, V lost 5 bases, and 14 bases had no gene match. Germline V gives CDR1 LNHDA, CDR2 SQIVND (reference sequence). CDR3 length: 18 residues. The CDR3 sequence is CASSHRPGQRVSTDTQYF. The CDR3 DNA reads as TGTGCCAGTAGTCACCGTCCGGGACAGAGGGTTAGCACAGATACGCAGTATTTT.

This chain links TRBV11-1 with TRBJ1-5; D remains ambiguous. This CDR3 region has 13 residues. V lost 2 bases, J lost 2 bases, and 4 bases lay in between. CDR1 SGHAT and CDR2 FQDESV come from the germline V gene (reference sequence). This chain's CDR3 is CASSLSGNQPQHF. DNA of the CDR3: TGTGCCAGCAGCTTATCCGGCAATCAGCCCCAGCATTTT.

The chain joins TRBV7-8 to TRBJ1-2, with D tentatively TRBD1 (6 bases). This CDR3 comprises 13 residues. Germline CDR1 is SGHVS and CDR2 is FQNEAQ. V was clipped by 4 bases and J by 5 bases, with 11 bases between them. The chain's CDR3 is CASSSDSLYGYTF. The CDR3, as DNA: TGTGCCAGCAGCTCGGACAGCCTATATGGCTACACCTTC.

The J gene is TRBJ1-5, the V gene TRBV27, with 8 bases that match TRBD1. V was clipped by 5 bases and J by 1 base; unmatched bases: 4. The CDR3 loop spans 15 amino acids. Germline CDR1 MNHEY, CDR2 SMNVEV (reference sequence). CDR3 in DNA: TGTGCCAGCAGTATGGGACAGGAGAGCAATCAGCCCCAGCATTTT. Encoded protein: CASSMGQESNQPQHF.

On this clone: The junction departs from germline at one end; a sequencing error may be responsible. In nucleotides, the CDR3 is TGTGCCAGCAGCCAAGTACTTAATCACCGGGGAGCTGTTTTT. Translated, it gives CASSQVLNHRGAVF. The genes are TRBV14 and TRBJ2-2; possibly TRBD2 for D (5 bases). This CDR3 region has 14 residues. Germline CDR1 and CDR2: SGHDN and FVKESK.

The rearrangement uses TRBV11-2 and TRBJ2-5; D unresolved. With 3 bases removed from V and 5 bases from J, the gap between germline ends came to 4 bases. Germline-derived CDR1 and CDR2 are SGHAT and FQNNGV. This CDR3 is 11 amino acids long. CDR3 region: CASSFEETQYF. DNA for the CDR3: TGTGCCAGCAGCTTCGAGGAGACCCAGTACTTC.

CDR3 nucleotide sequence: TGTGCCAGCAGTTACAGCAGAACTAATGAAAAACTGTTTTTT. As protein: CASSYSRTNEKLFF. The gene calls are TRBV6-5 and TRBJ1-4, with D hard to call. The CDR3 totals 14 residues. The V gene lost 2 bases and the J gene lost 1 base, with 5 bases spanning the gap. Germline CDR1 reads MNHEY; CDR2 reads SVGAGI.

This chain connects TRBV2 to TRBJ2-5, with D perhaps being TRBD1 or TRBD2 (6 bases each). The ends were cut back, 2 bases at V and 5 bases at J, with 18 bases in the middle. The CDR3 loop spans 16 amino acids. CDR1 and CDR2 from the germline V gene are SNHLY and FYNNEI. CDR3 DNA: TGTGCCAGCAGTGAATTACAGGCAGGGGCGGGGGAGACCCAGTACTTC. This translates into CASSELQAGAGETQYF.

This CDR3 reads CASSYSFGGNQPQHF. CDR3 coding DNA: TGTGCCAGCAGTTACTCGTTCGGGGGCAATCAGCCCCAGCATTTT. This rearrangement joins TRBV6-6 to TRBJ1-5, with D hard to call. The V gene's germline CDR1 is MNHNY and CDR2 SVGAGI (reference sequence). Trimming took off 0 bases at V and 2 bases at J, with 8 bases between the two ends. CDR3 size: 15 residues.

The V call is TRBV6-1, the J call TRBJ2-7; 7 bases are a match to TRBD2. The CDR3 length is 15 residues. The V gene's germline CDR1 is MNHNS and CDR2 SASEGT. The junction had 10 bases not matched to a gene; V was cut back by 6 bases and J by 2 bases. CDR3 region: CASSVILTSAYEQYF. CDR3 bases: TGTGCCAGCAGCGTCATTTTAACTAGCGCCTACGAGCAGTACTTC.

The count of this clone is one. The chain uses TRBV9 and TRBJ2-2, with D unresolved. Trimming stripped 6 bases from V and 0 bases from J, with 9 bases between. The CDR3 runs 14 residues. Germline CDR1 and CDR2: SGDLS and YYNGEE. DNA for the CDR3: TGTGCCAGCACCCTTTCGACGAACACCGGGGAGCTGTTTTTT. Encoded protein: CASTLSTNTGELFF.

The rearrangement links TRBV5-1 to TRBJ2-5; D is possibly TRBD1 (6 bases). The germline gives CDR1 SGHRS, CDR2 YFSETQ. The CDR3 has 17 residues. The V and J ends lost 4 bases and 3 bases respectively, with 22 bases between them. CDR3 sequence: CASSPIRRDTMKETQYF. The DNA for the CDR3 is TGCGCCAGCAGCCCTATCCGACGGGACACGATGAAAGAGACCCAGTACTTC.

The gene calls are TRBV4-1 and TRBJ2-1; D gene ambiguous. There are 14 residues in the CDR3. V lost 0 bases, J lost 15 bases, and 18 bases lay in between. CDR1 is MGHRA and CDR2 is YSYEKL in the germline V gene. The CDR3 here is CASSQDQLVVGLFF. The CDR3 DNA reads TGCGCCAGCAGCCAAGATCAGCTTGTAGTTGGATTGTTCTTC.

The CDR3 DNA is TGTGCCAGCAGCTTAGGGGACTACTACGAGCAGTACTTC. Its protein is CASSLGDYYEQYF. This sequence joins TRBV11-2 and TRBJ2-7, with 7 bases matching TRBD2. V was pared by 1 base and J by 3 bases, with 0 bases of the junction left unmatched. The length of the CDR3 is 13 residues. CDR1 is SGHAT and CDR2 is FQNNGV in the germline V gene. Filled out from reference TRBV11-2 and TRBJ2-7, the complete variable domain reads EAGVAQSPRYKIIEKRQSVAFWCNPISGHATLYWYQQILGQGPKLLIQFQNNGVVDDSQLPKDRFSAERLKGVDSTLKIQPAKLEDSAVYLCASSLGDYYEQYFGPGTRLTVT.

The chain has TRBV9 and TRBJ1-3, with D perhaps TRBD1 (6 bases). Looked up from germline, CDR1 is SGDLS and CDR2 is YYNGEE. Trimming cost V 3 bases and J 0 bases, with 16 bases left between them. The CDR3 has 17 residues. The CDR3 coding sequence is TGTGCCAGCAGCGGAGGGGGAATGGGCGTCTCTGGAAACACCATATATTTT. Its translation is CASSGGGMGVSGNTIYF.